Each of the 4 T cell receptor beta chains below was sequenced from the same sample in a study of cytomegalovirus exposure and HLA in healthy donors (TCRdb year 2017). The library was generated by the immunoSEQ multiplex PCR assay. The multiplex PCR relied on a mix of 60 forward primers for TCR Vbeta segments and 13 reverse primers for TCR Jbeta segments. This immuneACCESS table, as held by TCRdb, lists in-frame sequences with V and J called but not all clones. Of the missing ones, under half trace to an unresolved V gene in checked studies; the others have no known cause. Recorded for this sample are some 190,000 clones; just under 75% of them occurred a single time. The top ten constitute approximately 4.6% of the sample. Sequenced material: PBMCs. The receptors were gathered from a man aged 25-45 years in good health and CMV-seropositive.

Details on this clone: One end of the junction fails to match germline, which may point to a read error. This chain links TRBV5-5 with TRBJ2-1; TRBD2 matches at 7 bases. Germline CDR1 SGHKS, CDR2 YYEKEE (reference sequence). This CDR3 is 17 amino acids long. The CDR3 protein is CASSLGLAARSYNEQFF. For the CDR3, the DNA is TGTGCCAGCAGTTTGGGGCTAGCGGCCCGCTCCTACAATGAGCAGTTCTTC.

Details on this clone: One end of the junction fails to match germline, which may point to a read error. The chain links TRBV30 to TRBJ2-3, with 10 positions matching TRBD1. This CDR3 region has 17 residues. The V gene's germline CDR1 is GTSNPN and CDR2 SVGIG (reference sequence). This chain's CDR3 is CTWSGRQGASSLNTQYF. The CDR3 bases are TGTACCTGGAGTGGCAGACAGGGGGCTAGTAGTTTGAATACGCAGTATTTT.

A word on this clone: This sample includes further DNA sequences coding for the same CDR3. The J gene is TRBJ2-2, the V gene TRBV6-1, with D perhaps TRBD1 (6 bases). CDR1 is MNHNS, CDR2 SASEGT, per germline. The germline V and J ends were trimmed by 4 bases and 1 base, with 10 bases remaining between them. CDR3 length: 15 residues. This CDR3 is CASSVAGVNTGELFF. CDR3 sequence (DNA): TGTGCCAGCAGTGTGGCAGGGGTGAACACCGGGGAGCTGTTTTTT.

The DNA for the CDR3 is TGTGCCAGCTCACCCTCACTAGGGGGGGACGAGCAGTACTTC. Amino acids: CASSPSLGGDEQYF. This chain links TRBV18 with TRBJ2-7, with TRBD2 as a possible D gene (7 bases). Germline V gene sequence: CDR1 KGHSH, CDR2 LQKENI. V was trimmed by 3 bases and J by 5 bases, leaving 14 bases between them. This CDR3 comprises 14 residues. The variable domain in full, completed from reference TRBV18 and TRBJ2-7, reads NAGVMQNPRHLVRRRGQEARLRCSPMKGHSHVYWYRQLPEEGLKFMVYLQKENIIDESGMPKERFSAEFPKEGPSILRIQQVVRGDSAAYFCASSPSLGGDEQYFGPGTRLTVT.